The subject of this entry is one T cell receptor (beta chain). Clones were sequenced by immunoSEQ multiplex PCR, and TCRdb holds only the in-frame ones, with some missing. The repertoire holds 80,000 to 100,000 clones, with 90% as singletons. This CDR3 has 16 residues. Per germline, CDR1 SGHDN and CDR2 FVKESK. The junction had 5 bases not matched to a gene; V was cut back by 1 base and J by 0 bases. These data come from a study of blood T cell repertoires in COVID-19. Background on the study: COVID-19 samples collected from the United States, Italy and Spain covered acute and convalescent phases. T cells, B-cell-depleted T cells, or PBMCs supplied cDNA or gDNA.

Sequenced input: peripheral blood. The receptor's source is a man aged 60-69 years with acute or convalescent COVID-19. The chain joins TRBV14 to TRBJ1-2; 7 positions agree with TRBD1. CDR3: CASSQAIGTANYGYTF. As DNA, the CDR3 is TGTGCCAGCAGCCAAGCAATTGGGACAGCTAACTATGGCTACACCTTC.